Below, 15 T cell receptor beta chains from the same sample are listed, as sequenced in a study of technical replicates of blood from several donors. The assay was immunoSEQ multiplex PCR, and TCRdb's table has in-frame clones only and misses some. The table shows about 100,000 clones, with approximately 96% occurring only once. The sample taken for sequencing was T cells isolated from PBMCs. The receptors come from a human donor in good health.

This clone has only a few counts. The CDR3 protein is CASSQGQAALGGYTF. The CDR3, as DNA: TGTGCCAGCAGCCAGGGACAGGCGGCGCTTGGTGGCTACACCTTC. The chain couples TRBV7-2 to TRBJ1-2, with 8 bases lining up with TRBD1. V gave up 5 bases and J gave up 7 bases; unmatched junction bases: 12. Germline CDR1 and CDR2: SGHTA and FQGNSA. CDR3 size: 15 residues.

The gene calls are TRBV10-3 and TRBJ1-1; 7 bases agree with TRBD1. The CDR3 has 13 residues. CDR1 ENHRY and CDR2 SYGVKD come from the germline V gene. The V segment lost 3 bases and the J segment 4 bases; nucleotides outside the gene matches: 2. CDR3 amino acids: CAISDRGFTEAFF. DNA for the CDR3: TGTGCCATCAGTGACAGGGGGTTCACTGAAGCTTTCTTT.

This clone was observed a few times. The V call is TRBV7-8, the J call TRBJ2-7; 14 bases fit TRBD2. CDR1 is SGHVS and CDR2 is FQNEAQ in the germline V gene. Trimming took 5 bases from V and 1 from J; bases not matched to a gene: 16. This CDR3 is built from 20 residues. This CDR3 reads CASSPGGSGTSGGFSYEQYF. CDR3 nucleotides: TGTGCCAGCAGCCCAGGGGGGTCCGGGACTAGCGGGGGTTTTTCCTACGAGCAGTACTTC.

This sequence joins TRBV5-1 and TRBJ2-7; tentative D call: TRBD1 (6 bases). Germline V gene lookup returns CDR1 SGHRS and CDR2 YFSETQ. The CDR3 consists of 19 residues. The V and J ends lost 2 bases and 3 bases respectively, with 27 bases between them. The CDR3 DNA follows: TGCGCCAGCAGCTTCCCGCTAAGGGGTCAGGGGTCGTTAATCTACGAGCAGTACTTC. It encodes CASSFPLRGQGSLIYEQYF.

V is TRBV1 and J is TRBJ2-1; the table's D call, TRBD2, has no DNA check behind it. TRBV1 is a pseudogene. The CDR3 spans 19 residues. CDR3 sequence (DNA): TGCACCAGCAGCCCCGGTTCCGGGGGGGTGGGTCTTCGAAACAATGAGCAGTTCTTC. Translating it yields CTSSPGSGGVGLRNNEQFF.

This clone was seen just once. The chain recombines TRBV9 with TRBJ1-6; D is perhaps TRBD1 (6 bases). The CDR3 runs 18 residues. With 5 bases removed from V and 0 bases from J, the gap between germline ends came to 18 bases. In germline, CDR1 is SGDLS, CDR2 YYNGEE. CDR3 in amino acids: CASSEGHPSSSYNSPLHF. Here the CDR3 DNA reads TGTGCCAGCAGTGAGGGACACCCTAGCAGCTCCTATAATTCACCCCTCCACTTT.

The chain couples TRBV6-5 to TRBJ1-1; TRBD1 aligns across 9 bases. CDR1 is MNHEY and CDR2 is SVGAGI in the germline V gene. The CDR3 covers 14 residues. The trim removed 6 bases at V and 4 bases at J, leaving 6 bases unmatched. The CDR3 coding sequence is TGTGCCAGCAGCCGAAAGACAGGGGGCACTGAAGCTTTCTTT. Its translation is CASSRKTGGTEAFF.

This clone was picked up a small number of times. The chain combines TRBV18 with TRBJ1-4; D is undetermined. The germline V gene has CDR1 KGHSH and CDR2 LQKENI. Trimming took off 6 bases at V and 8 bases at J, with 16 bases between the two ends. The CDR3 contains 14 residues. Written as DNA, the CDR3 is TGTGCCAGCTCCCCCCCAGGAAGTTCGGAAAAACTGTTTTTT. It yields the protein CASSPPGSSEKLFF.

This rearrangement joins TRBV4-1 to TRBJ2-2, with TRBD1 matching 8 bases. Germline CDR1 MGHRA, CDR2 YSYEKL. Trimming cost V 3 bases and J 4 bases; bases outside gene matches: 7. This CDR3 has 16 residues. In DNA form, the CDR3 reads TGCGCCAGCAGCCATTCAGGGGGCGCGAGCACCGGGGAGCTGTTTTTT. It translates to CASSHSGGASTGELFF.

This chain uses TRBV5-1 with TRBJ2-4, with a possible D match to TRBD1 (7 bases). Germline lookup yields CDR1 SGHRS and CDR2 YFSETQ. This CDR3 is 14 amino acids long. Trimming took 5 bases from V and 6 from J, leaving 15 bases between them. CDR3: CASRTGTAGNIQYF. The CDR3 DNA reads as TGCGCCAGCAGGACGGGGACAGCGGGAAACATTCAGTACTTC.

Here the CDR3 DNA reads TGTGCCACCAGCCTTACCCACGGGAGGGCTCCTGGGGCCAACGTCCTGACTTTC. Translated: CATSLTHGRAPGANVLTF. The chain uses TRBV15 and TRBJ2-6; 8 positions match TRBD2. Trimming cost V 5 bases and J 2 bases; bases outside gene matches: 11. The germline V gene has CDR1 LNHNV and CDR2 YYDKDF (reference sequence). CDR3 size: 18 residues.

V usage is TRBV7-6 and J usage is TRBJ2-5; 7 bases match TRBD2. The CDR3 contains 15 residues. V shed 1 base and J 4 bases; nucleotides not matched to a gene: 6. Germline lookup yields CDR1 SGHVS and CDR2 FNYEAQ. Here the CDR3 DNA reads TGTGCCAGCAGCTTAGTGGGGGGGTTGCGAGAGACCCAGTACTTC. It is translated as CASSLVGGLRETQYF.

The chain combines TRBV6-1 with TRBJ1-6; a possible D gene is TRBD1 (5 bases). The germline V gene encodes CDR1 MNHNS and CDR2 SASEGT. The CDR3 is 15 residues long. The V end lost 2 bases, the J end lost 7 bases, and 12 bases lay between the germline ends. CDR3 sequence (DNA): TGTGCCAGCAGTGAAAATTTACAGGCCAATTCACCCCTCCACTTT. It specifies CASSENLQANSPLHF.

This rearrangement joins TRBV9 to TRBJ1-2; 8 bases fit TRBD1. Losses at the gene ends were 3 bases for V and 11 bases for J; bases not matched to a gene: 3. CDR3 length equals 11 residues. Germline CDR1 reads SGDLS; CDR2 reads YYNGEE. CDR3 sequence: CASSGQGPYTF. The CDR3 region has the DNA TGTGCCAGCAGCGGACAGGGGCCGTACACCTTC.

The chain carries TRBV6-5 and TRBJ1-5; D gene unclear. The V and J ends lost 2 bases and 4 bases respectively, with 9 bases between them. This CDR3 spans 14 amino acids. Germline assignment: CDR1 MNHEY and CDR2 SVGAGI. The CDR3 is CASSYGPGNQPQHF. DNA for the CDR3: TGTGCCAGCAGTTACGGGCCAGGTAATCAGCCCCAGCATTTT.